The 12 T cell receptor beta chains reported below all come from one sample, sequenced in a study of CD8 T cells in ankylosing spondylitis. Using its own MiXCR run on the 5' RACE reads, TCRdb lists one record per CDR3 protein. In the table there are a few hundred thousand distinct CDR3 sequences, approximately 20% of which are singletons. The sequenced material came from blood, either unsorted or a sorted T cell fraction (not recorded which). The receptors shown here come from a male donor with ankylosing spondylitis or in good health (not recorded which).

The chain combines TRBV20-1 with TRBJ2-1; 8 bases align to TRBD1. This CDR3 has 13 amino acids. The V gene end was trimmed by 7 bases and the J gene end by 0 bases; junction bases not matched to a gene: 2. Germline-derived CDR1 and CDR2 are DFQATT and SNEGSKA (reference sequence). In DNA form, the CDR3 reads TGCAGTGTCGGACAGGGCTCCTACAATGAGCAGTTCTTC. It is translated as CSVGQGSYNEQFF.

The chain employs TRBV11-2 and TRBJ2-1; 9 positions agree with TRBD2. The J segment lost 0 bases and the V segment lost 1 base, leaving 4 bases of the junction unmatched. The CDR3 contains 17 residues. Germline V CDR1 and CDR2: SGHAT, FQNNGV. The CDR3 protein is CASSLVGSGSSYNEQFF. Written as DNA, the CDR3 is TGTGCCAGCAGCTTAGTGGGTAGCGGGAGCTCCTACAATGAGCAGTTCTTC.

Written as DNA, the CDR3 is TGTGCCAGCAGCGAAGGGGGGGTTGGGCCGAAATACTCCTACGAGCAGTACGTC. This encodes CASSEGGVGPKYSYEQYV. V is TRBV11-2 and J is TRBJ2-7, with TRBD2 as a possible D gene (7 bases). This CDR3 has 18 residues. Germline values: CDR1 SGHAT, CDR2 FQNNGV. With 5 bases removed from V and 0 bases from J, the gap between germline ends came to 23 bases.

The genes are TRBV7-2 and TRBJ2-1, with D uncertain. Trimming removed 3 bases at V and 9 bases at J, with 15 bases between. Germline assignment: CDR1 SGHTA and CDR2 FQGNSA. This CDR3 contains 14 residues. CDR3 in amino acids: CASSLGSSFGEQFF. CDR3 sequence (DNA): TGTGCCAGCAGCTTGGGATCTAGTTTCGGTGAGCAGTTCTTC.

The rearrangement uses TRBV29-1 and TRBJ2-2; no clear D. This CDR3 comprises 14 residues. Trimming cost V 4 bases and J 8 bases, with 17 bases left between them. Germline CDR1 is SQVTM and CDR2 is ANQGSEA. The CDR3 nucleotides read TGCAGCGTTGGGGTCAGTCCTACAACGGGGGAGCTGTTTTTT. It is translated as CSVGVSPTTGELFF.

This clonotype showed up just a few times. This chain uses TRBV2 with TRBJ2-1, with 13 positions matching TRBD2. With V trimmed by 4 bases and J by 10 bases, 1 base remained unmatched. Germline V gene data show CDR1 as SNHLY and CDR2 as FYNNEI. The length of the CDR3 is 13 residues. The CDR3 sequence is CASSGGLAGEQFF. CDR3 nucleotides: TGTGCCAGCAGTGGGGGACTAGCGGGGGAGCAGTTCTTC.

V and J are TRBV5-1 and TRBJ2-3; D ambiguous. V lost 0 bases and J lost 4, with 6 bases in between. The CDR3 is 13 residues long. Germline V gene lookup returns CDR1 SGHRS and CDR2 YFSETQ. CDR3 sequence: CASSLEWPDTQYF. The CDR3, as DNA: TGCGCCAGCAGCTTGGAGTGGCCAGATACGCAGTATTTT.

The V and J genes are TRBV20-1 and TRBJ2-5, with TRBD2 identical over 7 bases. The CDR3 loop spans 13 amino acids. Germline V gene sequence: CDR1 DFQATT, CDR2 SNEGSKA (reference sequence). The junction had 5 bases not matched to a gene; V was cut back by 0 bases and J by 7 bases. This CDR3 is CSAREGGWGTQYF. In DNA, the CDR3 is TGCAGTGCTAGAGAGGGAGGGTGGGGGACCCAGTACTTC.

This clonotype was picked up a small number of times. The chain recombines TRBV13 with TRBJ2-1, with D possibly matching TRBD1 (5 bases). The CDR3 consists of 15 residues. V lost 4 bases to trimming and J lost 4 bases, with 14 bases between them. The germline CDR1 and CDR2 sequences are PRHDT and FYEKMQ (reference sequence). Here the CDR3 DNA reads TGTGCCAGCAGCTCCACAAGGGGCATTTACAATGAGCAGTTCTTC. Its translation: CASSSTRGIYNEQFF.

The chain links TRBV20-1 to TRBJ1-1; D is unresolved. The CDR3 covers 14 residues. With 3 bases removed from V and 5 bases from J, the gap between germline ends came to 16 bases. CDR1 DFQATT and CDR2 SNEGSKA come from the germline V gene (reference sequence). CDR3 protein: CSASAGWGRTEAFF. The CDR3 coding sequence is TGCAGTGCTAGCGCTGGGTGGGGAAGGACTGAAGCTTTCTTT.

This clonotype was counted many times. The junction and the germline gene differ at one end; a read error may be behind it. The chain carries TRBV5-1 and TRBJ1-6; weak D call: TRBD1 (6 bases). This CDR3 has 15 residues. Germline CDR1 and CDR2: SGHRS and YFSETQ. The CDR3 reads CASSLEGGRNSPLHF. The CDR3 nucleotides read TGTGCCAGCAGCTTAGAGGGGGGGCGAAATTCACCCCTCCACTTT.

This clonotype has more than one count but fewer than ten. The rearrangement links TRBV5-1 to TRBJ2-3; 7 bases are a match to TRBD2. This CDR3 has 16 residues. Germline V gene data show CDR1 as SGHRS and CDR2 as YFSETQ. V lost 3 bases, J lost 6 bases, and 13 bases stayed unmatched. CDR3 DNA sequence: TGCGCCAGCAGCTCCGGGGGGAATTCCCCCGGGGATACGCAGTATTTT. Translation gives CASSSGGNSPGDTQYF.